This passage covers 8 T cell receptor beta chains from one sample sequenced in a study of long-term antiretroviral therapy in people with HIV. The libraries were made with immunoSEQ v3.0 at survey level. Profiling relied on immunoSEQ multiplex PCR, and the TCRdb table lists in-frame clones only, not all of them. The table lists approximately 12,000 clones, about 81% of them singletons. This specimen was unsorted PBMCs, taken 8.2 years after starting antiretroviral therapy. The receptors were gathered from a man in his forties or fifties with HIV.

The rearrangement uses TRBV7-3 and TRBJ2-1; D gene ambiguous. The germline V gene encodes CDR1 SGHTA and CDR2 FQGTGA. Deletions cut 0 bases from V and 8 bases from J, with 8 bases between. The CDR3 has 13 amino acids. As DNA, the CDR3 is TGTGCCAGCAGCTTAACAATAGGCGATGAGCAGTTCTTC. It is translated as CASSLTIGDEQFF.

This clone was counted between two and nine times. The rearrangement uses TRBV30 and TRBJ2-7; D is uncertain. The germline V gene encodes CDR1 GTSNPN and CDR2 SVGIG (reference sequence). V lost 3 bases to trimming and J lost 1 base, with 7 bases between them. The CDR3 has 12 amino acids. The DNA of the CDR3 is TGTGCCTGGAGCCAGCGATCCTACGAGCAGTACTTC. This gives the protein CAWSQRSYEQYF.

The V and J genes are TRBV7-9 and TRBJ2-1; D is ambiguous. The CDR3 extends over 12 amino acids. The ends were cut back, 1 base at V and 10 bases at J, with 8 bases in the middle. Germline values: CDR1 SEHNR, CDR2 FQNEAQ (reference sequence). CDR3 DNA: TGTGCCAGCAGCTTAGTCTCTGAGGAGCAGTTCTTC. Protein product: CASSLVSEEQFF.

The chain employs TRBV5-6 and TRBJ1-1; D unresolved. The V end lost 0 bases, the J end lost 5 bases, and 8 bases lay between the germline ends. The CDR3 length is 13 residues. Germline assignment: CDR1 SGHDT and CDR2 YYEEEE. The CDR3 region has the DNA TGTGCCAGCAGCTTGGGGCGGTGGACTGAAGCTTTCTTT. It yields the protein CASSLGRWTEAFF. Complete variable domain (other parts from reference TRBV5-6 and TRBJ1-1): DAGVTQSPTHLIKTRGQQVTLRCSPKSGHDTVSWYQQALGQGPQFIFQYYEEEERQRGNFPDRFSGHQFPNYSSELNVNALLLGDSALYLCASSLGRWTEAFFGQGTRLTVV.

V gene TRBV10-2 combines with J gene TRBJ2-1, with D perhaps given as TRBD1 or TRBD2 (5 bases each). CDR3 length: 18 residues. Per the germline V gene, CDR1 is WSHSY and CDR2 is SAAADI. V was cut by 0 bases and J by 8 bases, with 23 bases left in between. The CDR3 DNA is TGCGCCAGCAGTGAGTCTGAGGGCCCAGGGCTTACTACAGATGAGCAGTTCTTC. It encodes CASSESEGPGLTTDEQFF.

This chain connects TRBV7-3 to TRBJ1-2; D ambiguous. V was trimmed by 5 bases and J by 3 bases, leaving 13 bases between them. The germline CDR1 and CDR2 sequences are SGHTA and FQGTGA. The CDR3 extends over 14 amino acids. The CDR3 sequence: CASSLDPSDYGYTF. CDR3 sequence (DNA): TGTGCCAGCAGCCTGGACCCCAGCGACTATGGCTACACCTTC.

CDR3 in DNA: TGTGCCAGCAGCTTAGGGACTTTTATATACGAGCAGTACTTC. It encodes CASSLGTFIYEQYF. This chain joins TRBV7-2 and TRBJ2-7, with D perhaps TRBD2 (5 bases). The CDR3 sequence is 14 residues long. Germline V gene data show CDR1 as SGHTA and CDR2 as FQGNSA. The V end was cut by 1 base, the J end by 4 bases, with 11 bases between.

The V gene is TRBV7-9, the J gene TRBJ2-5, with D tentatively TRBD1 or TRBD2 (5 bases each). Germline-derived CDR1 and CDR2 are SEHNR and FQNEAQ (reference sequence). CDR3 length: 13 residues. V lost 7 bases and J lost 1, with 10 bases in between. CDR3 protein: CASKEGSQETQYF. CDR3 coding DNA: TGTGCCAGCAAAGAGGGGAGCCAAGAGACCCAGTACTTC.